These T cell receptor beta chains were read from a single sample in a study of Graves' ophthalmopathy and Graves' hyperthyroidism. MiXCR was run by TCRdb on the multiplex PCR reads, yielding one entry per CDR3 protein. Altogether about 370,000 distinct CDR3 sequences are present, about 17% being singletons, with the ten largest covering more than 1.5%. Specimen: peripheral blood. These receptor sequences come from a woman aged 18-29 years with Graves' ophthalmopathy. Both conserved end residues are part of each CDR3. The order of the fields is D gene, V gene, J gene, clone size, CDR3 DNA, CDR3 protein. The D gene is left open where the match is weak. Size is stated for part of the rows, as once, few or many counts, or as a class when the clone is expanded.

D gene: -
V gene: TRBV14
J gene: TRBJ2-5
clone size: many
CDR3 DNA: TGTGCCAGCAGCCAAGATCCCAACAGGCAAGAGACCCAGTACTTC
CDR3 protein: CASSQDPNRQETQYF

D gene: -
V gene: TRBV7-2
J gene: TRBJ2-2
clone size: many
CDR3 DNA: TGTGCCAGCAGCCAAAAGGGGCGGACCGGGGAGCTGTTTTTT
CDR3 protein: CASSQKGRTGELFF

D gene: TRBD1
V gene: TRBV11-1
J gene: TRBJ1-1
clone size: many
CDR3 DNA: TGTGCCAGCAGCCTCGGGCCAGGGGGCCGTTTGGACACTGAAGCTTTCTTT
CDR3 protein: CASSLGPGGRLDTEAFF

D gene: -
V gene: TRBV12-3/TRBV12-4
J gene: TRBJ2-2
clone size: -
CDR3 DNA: TGTGCCAGCAGCTACCAAGCGAGGGTCCTGTTTTTT
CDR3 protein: CASSYQARVLFF

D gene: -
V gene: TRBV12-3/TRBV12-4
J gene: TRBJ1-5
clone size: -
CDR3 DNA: TGTGCCAGCAGTTCGGGGGAGCAGAATCAGCCCCAGCATTTT
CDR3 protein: CASSSGEQNQPQHF

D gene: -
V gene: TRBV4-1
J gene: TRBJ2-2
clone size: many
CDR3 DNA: TGCGCCAGCAGCCAAGTGCGATCGAGTCCCGGGGAGCTGTTTTTT
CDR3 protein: CASSQVRSSPGELFF

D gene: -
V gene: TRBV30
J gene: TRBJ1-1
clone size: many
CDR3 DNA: TGTGCCTTAGAAAGGGACACTGAAGCTTTCTTT
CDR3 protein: CALERDTEAFF

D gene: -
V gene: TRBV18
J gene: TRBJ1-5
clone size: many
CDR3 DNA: TGTGCCAGCTCACCCCCGGGGAATAGCAATCAGCCCCAGCATTTT
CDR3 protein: CASSPPGNSNQPQHF

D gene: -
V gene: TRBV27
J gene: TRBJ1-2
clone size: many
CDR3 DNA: TGTGCCAGCAGTTTTAGGGATTCTAACTATGGCTACACCTTC
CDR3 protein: CASSFRDSNYGYTF

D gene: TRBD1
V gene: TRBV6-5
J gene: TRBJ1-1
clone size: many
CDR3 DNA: TGTGCCAGCAGTTACGTTGGACAGGGGGCTGGCACTGAAGCTTTCTTT
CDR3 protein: CASSYVGQGAGTEAFF

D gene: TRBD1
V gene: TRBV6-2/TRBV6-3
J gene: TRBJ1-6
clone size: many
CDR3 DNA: TGTGCCAGCAGACCCCGGGACAGGGATAATTCACCCCTCCACTTT
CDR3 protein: CASRPRDRDNSPLHF

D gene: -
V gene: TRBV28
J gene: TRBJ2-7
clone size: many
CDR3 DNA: TGTGCCAGCAGGTGGAGAGGGGCTCCTACCCACGAGCAGTACTTC
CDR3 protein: CASRWRGAPTHEQYF

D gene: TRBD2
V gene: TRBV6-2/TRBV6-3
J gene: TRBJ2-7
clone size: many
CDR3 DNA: TGTGCCAGCAGTCGGACTAGCGGACCCTACGAGCAGTACTTC
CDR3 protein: CASSRTSGPYEQYF

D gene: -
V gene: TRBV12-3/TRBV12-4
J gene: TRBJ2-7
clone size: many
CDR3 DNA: TGTGCCAGCAGCCTCCGACAGTTGGGGGCCTACGAGCAGTACTTC
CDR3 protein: CASSLRQLGAYEQYF